The clone carrying this T cell receptor (beta chain) was observed many times. Its antigen remains unidentified. These data originate in a study of T-cell reconstitution after alpha-beta-depleted transplantation in children. Findings of the study overall: Reportedly, roughly two months post-transplant, alpha-beta T cells arose from several hundred expanded graft clones. Some patients' high day-60 TCRbeta diversity was traced to surviving recipient T cells and thymic progenitors. Fresh T-cell production supplied most of the T-cell counts and diversity seen one year after transplant.

Unique molecular identifiers were used in preparing the TCRbeta library. TCRdb used MiXCR to reprocess the PCR reads, holding one entry per CDR3 protein. The sample lists 200,000 to 250,000 distinct CDR3 sequences, approximately 10% occurring once. The germline V gene has CDR1 MNHEY and CDR2 SVGAGI. The CDR3 covers 14 residues. The V end lost 6 bases, the J end lost 6 bases, and 15 bases lay between the germline ends. This receptor was taken from a child younger than two with acute myeloid leukemia, due to receive a stem cell transplant. The material was PBMCs, obtained before TCRalphabeta/CD19-depleted stem cell transplant. The chain couples TRBV6-5 to TRBJ2-1; D perhaps matches TRBD1 (5 bases). The CDR3 sequence is CASRVGERFNEQFF. CDR3 sequence (DNA): TGTGCCAGCAGGGTAGGGGAACGTTTCAATGAGCAGTTCTTC.